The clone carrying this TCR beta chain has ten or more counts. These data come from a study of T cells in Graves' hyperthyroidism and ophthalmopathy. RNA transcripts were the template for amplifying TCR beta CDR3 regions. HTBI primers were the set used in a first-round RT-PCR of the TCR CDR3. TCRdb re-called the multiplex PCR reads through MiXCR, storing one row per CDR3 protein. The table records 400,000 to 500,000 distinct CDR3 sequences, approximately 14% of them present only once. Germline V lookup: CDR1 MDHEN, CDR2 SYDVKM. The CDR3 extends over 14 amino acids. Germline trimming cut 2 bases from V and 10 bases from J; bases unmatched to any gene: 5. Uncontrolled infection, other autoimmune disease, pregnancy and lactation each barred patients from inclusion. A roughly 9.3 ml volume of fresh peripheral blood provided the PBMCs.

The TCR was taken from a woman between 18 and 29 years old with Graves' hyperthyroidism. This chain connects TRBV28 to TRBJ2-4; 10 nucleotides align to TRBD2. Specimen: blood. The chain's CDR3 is CASSLPSGRWIQYF. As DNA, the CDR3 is TGTGCCAGCAGTTTACCTAGCGGGAGATGGATTCAGTACTTC.